A single sample gave rise to the 9 T cell receptor beta chains below, sequenced in a study of CD8 T cells in ankylosing spondylitis. Notes on the study in general: Ankylosing spondylitis blood seemed to carry a telltale TCR beta motif made of about 8 highly homologous variants.

Their antigen targets remain unknown. TCRdb itself ran the 5' RACE reads through MiXCR, one entry per CDR3 protein. The sample has 500,000 to 550,000 distinct CDR3 sequences, roughly 13% seen once. Sequencing was carried out using blood, either unsorted or a sorted T cell fraction (not recorded which). The receptors were gathered from a male donor with ankylosing spondylitis.

This clonotype was seen many times. The chain uses TRBV12-3 or TRBV12-4 and TRBJ2-7; maybe TRBD1 (6 bases). V lost 3 bases and J 4 bases, leaving 13 bases between the germline ends. This CDR3 contains 14 residues. CDR3 DNA sequence: TGTGCCAGCAGTTTGGGTCAGGGGTTGTACGAGCAGTACTTC. It specifies CASSLGQGLYEQYF.

The chain combines TRBV5-1 with TRBJ2-7; possibly TRBD1 or TRBD2 for D (5 bases each). The CDR3 is 15 amino acids. V gave up 4 bases and J gave up 5 bases, with 19 bases separating them. The germline V gene encodes CDR1 SGHRS and CDR2 YFSETQ. CDR3 amino acids: CASSATLAGTDEQYF. CDR3 DNA sequence: TGCGCCAGCAGCGCTACCCTCGCAGGGACCGACGAGCAGTACTTC.

The chain employs TRBV4-1 and TRBJ2-3, with 7 bases identical to TRBD1. Per the germline V gene, CDR1 is MGHRA and CDR2 is YSYEKL. The junction had 12 bases not matched to a gene; V was cut back by 4 bases and J by 2 bases. This CDR3 region has 17 residues. DNA for the CDR3: TGCGCCAGCAGCCCCGTATATGGGGACAGATTCACAGATACGCAGTATTTT. Its protein product is CASSPVYGDRFTDTQYF.

The V call is TRBV5-5, the J call TRBJ2-5; 8 bases are a match to TRBD1. Germline V gene lookup returns CDR1 SGHKS and CDR2 YYEKEE (reference sequence). The CDR3 is made up of 16 amino acids. J lost 4 bases, V lost 2 bases, and 10 bases had no gene match. In nucleotides, the CDR3 is TGTGCCAGCAGCTTCAATTCCGGGACAGGTTCAGAGACCCAGTACTTC. Encoded protein: CASSFNSGTGSETQYF.

This clonotype showed up just a few times. The chain employs TRBV5-1 and TRBJ2-1; 9 positions match TRBD2. Germline V gene data show CDR1 as SGHRS and CDR2 as YFSETQ. CDR3 size: 16 residues. V trimming: 0 bases; J trimming: 9 bases; junction bases outside the gene matches: 10. CDR3 sequence: CASSLGRGRATGEQFF. CDR3 DNA sequence: TGCGCCAGCAGCTTGGGTCGCGGGAGGGCCACAGGTGAGCAGTTCTTC.

The chain recombines TRBV4-2 with TRBJ2-1; 7 bases are shared with TRBD2. V lost 2 bases, J lost 0 bases, and 10 bases stayed unmatched. Germline V gives CDR1 LGHNA, CDR2 YNFKEQ. This CDR3 is built from 18 residues. CDR3 nucleotides: TGTGCCAGCAGCCAATCAAAGTGGGGAGGGAGCTCCTACAATGAGCAGTTCTTC. It translates to CASSQSKWGGSSYNEQFF.

V and J are TRBV20-1 and TRBJ2-3; 9 bases are a match to TRBD2. V was clipped by 2 bases and J by 1 base; unmatched bases: 1. The germline CDR1 and CDR2 sequences are DFQATT and SNEGSKA (reference sequence). This CDR3 spans 14 amino acids. The DNA of the CDR3 is TGCAGTGCTAGACGACTAGCGGGCACAGATACGCAGTATTTT. This codes for CSARRLAGTDTQYF.

The chain uses TRBV14 and TRBJ2-4, with TRBD2 matching 7 bases. The V and J ends lost 0 bases and 2 bases, in that order; junction bases with no gene match: 4. The germline V gene encodes CDR1 SGHDN and CDR2 FVKESK. The CDR3 spans 16 residues. CDR3 coding DNA: TGTGCCAGCAGCCAAGAACTGGGAGGGACCAAAAACATTCAGTACTTC. It is translated as CASSQELGGTKNIQYF.

This chain connects TRBV11-1 to TRBJ2-1; the match to TRBD2 covers 14 bases. CDR1 is SGHAT, CDR2 FQDESV, per germline (reference sequence). J lost 9 bases, V lost 4 bases, and 14 bases had no gene match. The CDR3 consists of 18 residues. CDR3 sequence: CASSSLGTSGSLEFEQFF. The CDR3 nucleotides read TGTGCCAGCAGCTCATTGGGGACTAGCGGGAGCCTTGAGTTTGAGCAGTTCTTC.